This record concerns one TCR beta chain sequence. This sample is drawn from a study of CD8 T cells in Susac syndrome. The authors sequenced TCR beta from blood CD8+ and CD4+ T cells. Random-hexamer reverse transcription was applied to roughly 0.5 to 1 ug RNA. Coverage of TCR beta CDR3 amplification by immunoSEQ multiplex PCR extended to 54 Vbeta and 13 Jbeta. TCRdb re-called the immunoSEQ multiplex PCR reads through MiXCR, storing one row per CDR3 protein. The sample carries about 160,000 distinct CDR3 sequences, around 93% recorded once. This receptor was identified in a human donor in good health. The specimen was CD4+ T cells from PBMCs.

The CDR3 nucleotides are TGCGCCAGCAGCATACAGGGCTTCGAGCAGTACTTC. Protein product: CASSIQGFEQYF. The rearrangement uses TRBV5-1 and TRBJ2-7, with a weak D call TRBD1 (6 bases). V dropped 4 bases and J dropped 6 bases, with 11 bases sitting between them. The V gene's germline CDR1 is SGHRS and CDR2 YFSETQ. This CDR3 comprises 12 residues. Full variable domain (missing parts from reference TRBV5-1 and TRBJ2-7): KAGVTQTPRYLIKTRGQQVTLSCSPISGHRSVSWYQQTPGQGLQFLFEYFSETQRNKGNFPGRFSGRQFSNSRSEMNVSTLELGDSALYLCASSIQGFEQYFGPGTRLTVT.